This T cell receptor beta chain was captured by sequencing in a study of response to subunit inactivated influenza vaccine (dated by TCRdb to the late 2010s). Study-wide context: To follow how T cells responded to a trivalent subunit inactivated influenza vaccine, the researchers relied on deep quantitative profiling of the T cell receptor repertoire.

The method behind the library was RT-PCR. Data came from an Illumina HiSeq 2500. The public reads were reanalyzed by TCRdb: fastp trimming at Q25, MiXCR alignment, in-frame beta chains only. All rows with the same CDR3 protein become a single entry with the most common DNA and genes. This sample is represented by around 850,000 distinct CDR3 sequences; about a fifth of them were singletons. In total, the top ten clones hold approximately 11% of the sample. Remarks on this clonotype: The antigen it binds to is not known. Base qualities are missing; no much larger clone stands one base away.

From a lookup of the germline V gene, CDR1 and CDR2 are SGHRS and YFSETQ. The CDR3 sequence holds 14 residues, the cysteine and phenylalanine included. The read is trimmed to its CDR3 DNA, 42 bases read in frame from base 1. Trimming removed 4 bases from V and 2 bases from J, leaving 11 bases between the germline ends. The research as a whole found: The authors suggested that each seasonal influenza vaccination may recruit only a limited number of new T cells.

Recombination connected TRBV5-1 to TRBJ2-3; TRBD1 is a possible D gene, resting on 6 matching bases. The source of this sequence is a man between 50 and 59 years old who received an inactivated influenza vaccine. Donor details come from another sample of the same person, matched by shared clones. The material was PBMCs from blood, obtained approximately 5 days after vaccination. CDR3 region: CASSPDRPTDTQYF. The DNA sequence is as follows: TGCGCCAGCAGCCCCGACAGGCCCACAGATACGCAGTATTTT. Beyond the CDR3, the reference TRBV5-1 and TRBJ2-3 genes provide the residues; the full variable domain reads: KAGVTQTPRYLIKTRGQQVTLSCSPISGHRSVSWYQQTPGQGLQFLFEYFSETQRNKGNFPGRFSGRQFSNSRSEMNVSTLELGDSALYLCASSPDRPTDTQYFGPGTRLTVL.